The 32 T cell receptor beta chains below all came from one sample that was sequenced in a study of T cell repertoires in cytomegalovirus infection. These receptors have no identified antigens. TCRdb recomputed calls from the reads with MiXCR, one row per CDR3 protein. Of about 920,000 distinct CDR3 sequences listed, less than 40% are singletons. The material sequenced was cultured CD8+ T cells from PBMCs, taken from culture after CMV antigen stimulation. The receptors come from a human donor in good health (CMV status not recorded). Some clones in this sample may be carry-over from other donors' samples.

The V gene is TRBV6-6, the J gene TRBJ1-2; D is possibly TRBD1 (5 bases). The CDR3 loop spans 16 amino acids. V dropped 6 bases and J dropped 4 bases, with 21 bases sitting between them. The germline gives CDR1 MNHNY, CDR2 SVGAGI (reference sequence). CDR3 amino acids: CASSPQVAGPGYGYTF. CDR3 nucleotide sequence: TGTGCCAGCAGCCCCCAGGTGGCAGGGCCGGGCTATGGCTACACCTTC.

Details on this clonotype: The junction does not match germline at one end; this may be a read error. The CDR3 region has the DNA TGTGCCAACAGCCTAGCGGGGTCCGGTTGGGAGACCCAGTACTTC. Protein: CANSLAGSGWETQYF. The chain links TRBV7-2 to TRBJ2-5; 9 nucleotides match TRBD2. The CDR3 length is 15 residues. Germline loops: CDR1 SGHTA, CDR2 FQGNSA.

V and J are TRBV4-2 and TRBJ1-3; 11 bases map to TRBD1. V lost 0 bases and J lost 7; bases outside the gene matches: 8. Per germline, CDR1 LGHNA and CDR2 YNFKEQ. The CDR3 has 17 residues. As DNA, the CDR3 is TGTGCCAGCAGCCAAGATTCCCGGACAGGGGGCGAGAACACCATATATTTT. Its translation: CASSQDSRTGGENTIYF.

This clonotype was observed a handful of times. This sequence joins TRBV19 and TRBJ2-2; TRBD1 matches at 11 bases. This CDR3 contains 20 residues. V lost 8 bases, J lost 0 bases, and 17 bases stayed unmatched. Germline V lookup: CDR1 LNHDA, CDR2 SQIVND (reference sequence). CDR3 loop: CASFNLLRDRGKPNTGELFF. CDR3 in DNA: TGTGCCAGTTTTAATCTTCTCCGGGACAGGGGGAAACCGAACACCGGGGAGCTGTTTTTT.

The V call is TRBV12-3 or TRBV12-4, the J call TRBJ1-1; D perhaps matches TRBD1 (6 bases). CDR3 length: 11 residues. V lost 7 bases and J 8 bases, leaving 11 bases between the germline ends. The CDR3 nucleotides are TGTGCCAGCACCCGGACAGAGGAAGCTTTCTTT. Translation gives CASTRTEEAFF.

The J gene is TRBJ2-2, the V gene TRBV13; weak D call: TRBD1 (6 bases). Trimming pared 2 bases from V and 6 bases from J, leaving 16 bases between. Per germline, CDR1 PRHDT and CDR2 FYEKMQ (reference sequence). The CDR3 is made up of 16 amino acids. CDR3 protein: CASSLSSWQGPGELFF. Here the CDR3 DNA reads TGTGCCAGCAGCTTAAGTTCTTGGCAGGGGCCCGGGGAGCTGTTTTTT.

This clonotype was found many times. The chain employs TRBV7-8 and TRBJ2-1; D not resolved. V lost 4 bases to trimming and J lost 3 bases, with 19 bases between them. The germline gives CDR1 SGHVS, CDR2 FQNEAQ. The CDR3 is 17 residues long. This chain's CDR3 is CASSSPPDRLNYNEQFF. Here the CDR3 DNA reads TGTGCCAGCAGCTCTCCACCCGATCGGTTAAACTACAATGAGCAGTTCTTC.

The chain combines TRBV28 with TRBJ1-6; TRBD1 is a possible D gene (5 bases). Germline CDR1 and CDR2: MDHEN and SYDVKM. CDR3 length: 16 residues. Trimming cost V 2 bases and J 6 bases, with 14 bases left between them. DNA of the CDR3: TGTGCCAGCAGTTTAGAAGTGACAGTGATTAATTCACCCCTCCACTTT. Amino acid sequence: CASSLEVTVINSPLHF.

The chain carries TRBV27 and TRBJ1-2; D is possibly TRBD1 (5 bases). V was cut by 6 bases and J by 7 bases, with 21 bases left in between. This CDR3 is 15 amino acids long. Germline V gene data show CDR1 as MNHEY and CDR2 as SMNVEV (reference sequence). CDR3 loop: CASSLRPNLGRGYTF. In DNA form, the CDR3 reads TGTGCCAGCAGCCTCCGTCCCAATCTGGGGCGTGGCTACACCTTC.

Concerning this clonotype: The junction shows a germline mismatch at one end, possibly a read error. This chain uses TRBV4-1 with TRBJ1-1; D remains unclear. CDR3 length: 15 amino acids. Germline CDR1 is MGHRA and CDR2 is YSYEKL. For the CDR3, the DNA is TGCGCCAGCATCCAAGTCGGCGGTGTGAACACTGAAGCTTTCTTT. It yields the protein CASIQVGGVNTEAFF.

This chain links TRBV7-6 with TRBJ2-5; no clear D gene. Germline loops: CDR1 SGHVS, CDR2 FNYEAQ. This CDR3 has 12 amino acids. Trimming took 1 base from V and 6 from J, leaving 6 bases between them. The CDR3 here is CASSLVPQTQYF. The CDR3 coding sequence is TGTGCCAGCAGCTTAGTCCCCCAGACCCAGTACTTC.

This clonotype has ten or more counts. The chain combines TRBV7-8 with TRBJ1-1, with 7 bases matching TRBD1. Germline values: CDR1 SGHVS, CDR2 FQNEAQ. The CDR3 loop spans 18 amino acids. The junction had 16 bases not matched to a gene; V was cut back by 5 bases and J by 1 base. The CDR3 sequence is CASSPYPPGQTSNTEAFF. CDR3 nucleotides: TGTGCCAGCAGCCCGTACCCTCCGGGACAGACATCGAACACTGAAGCTTTCTTT.

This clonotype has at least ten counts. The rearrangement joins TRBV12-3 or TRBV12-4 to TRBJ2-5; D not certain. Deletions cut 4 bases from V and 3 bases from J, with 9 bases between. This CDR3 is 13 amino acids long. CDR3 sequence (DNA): TGTGCCAGCAGTTCGACCACTAAAGAGACCCAGTACTTC. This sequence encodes CASSSTTKETQYF.

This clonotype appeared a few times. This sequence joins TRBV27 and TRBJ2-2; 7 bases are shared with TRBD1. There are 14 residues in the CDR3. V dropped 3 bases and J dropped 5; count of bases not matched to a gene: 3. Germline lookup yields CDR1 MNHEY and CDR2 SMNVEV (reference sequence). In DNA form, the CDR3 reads TGTGCCAGCAGTTTCGGGACAGAGACCGGGGAGCTGTTTTTT. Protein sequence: CASSFGTETGELFF.

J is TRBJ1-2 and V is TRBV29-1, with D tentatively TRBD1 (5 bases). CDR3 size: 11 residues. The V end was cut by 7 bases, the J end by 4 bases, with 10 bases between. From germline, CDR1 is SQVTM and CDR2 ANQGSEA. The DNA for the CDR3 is TGCAGCGCCCGGGACTTCTATGGCTACACCTTC. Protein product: CSARDFYGYTF.

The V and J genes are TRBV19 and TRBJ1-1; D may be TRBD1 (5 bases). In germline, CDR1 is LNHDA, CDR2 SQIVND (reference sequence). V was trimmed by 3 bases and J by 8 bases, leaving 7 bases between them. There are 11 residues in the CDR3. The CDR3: CASSMGVEAFF. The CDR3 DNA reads TGTGCCAGTAGTATGGGGGTCGAAGCTTTCTTT.

This CDR3 reads CASSDTQTGFNGYTF. The CDR3, as DNA: TGTGCCAGCAGTGACACTCAGACAGGATTCAATGGCTACACCTTC. This chain connects TRBV27 to TRBJ1-2; D might be TRBD1 (6 bases). Trimming stripped 5 bases from V and 6 bases from J, with 19 bases between. This CDR3 spans 15 amino acids. Looked up from germline, CDR1 is MNHEY and CDR2 is SMNVEV (reference sequence).

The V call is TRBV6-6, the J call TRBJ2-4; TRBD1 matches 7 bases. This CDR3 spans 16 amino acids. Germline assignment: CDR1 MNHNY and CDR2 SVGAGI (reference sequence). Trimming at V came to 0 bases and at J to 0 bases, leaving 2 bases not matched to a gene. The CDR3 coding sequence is TGTGCCAGCAGTTACTCACAGGGGATAGCCAAAAACATTCAGTACTTC. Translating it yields CASSYSQGIAKNIQYF.

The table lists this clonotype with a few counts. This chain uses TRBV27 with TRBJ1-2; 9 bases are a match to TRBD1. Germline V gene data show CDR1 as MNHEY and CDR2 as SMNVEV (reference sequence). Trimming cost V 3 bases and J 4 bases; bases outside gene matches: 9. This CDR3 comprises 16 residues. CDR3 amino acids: CASSFGRTGAIYGYTF. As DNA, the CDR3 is TGTGCCAGCAGTTTTGGCCGGACAGGGGCGATCTATGGCTACACCTTC.

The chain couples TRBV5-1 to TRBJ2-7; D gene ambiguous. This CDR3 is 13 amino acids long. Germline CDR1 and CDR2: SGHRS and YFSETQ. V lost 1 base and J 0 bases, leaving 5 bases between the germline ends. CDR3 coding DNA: TGCGCCAGCAGCTTGAAGGGCTCCTACGAGCAGTACTTC. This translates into CASSLKGSYEQYF.

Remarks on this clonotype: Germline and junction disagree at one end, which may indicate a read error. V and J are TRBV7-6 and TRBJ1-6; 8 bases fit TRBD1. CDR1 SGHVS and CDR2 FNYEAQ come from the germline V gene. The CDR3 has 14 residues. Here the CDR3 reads CVSSSGQVYSPLHF. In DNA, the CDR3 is TGTGTCAGCAGCTCGGGACAGGTCTATTCACCCCTCCACTTT.

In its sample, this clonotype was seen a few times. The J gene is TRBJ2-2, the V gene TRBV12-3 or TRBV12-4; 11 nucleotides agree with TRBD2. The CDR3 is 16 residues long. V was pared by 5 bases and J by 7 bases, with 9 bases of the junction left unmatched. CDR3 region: CASSPRLAGPHGELFF. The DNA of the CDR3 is TGTGCCAGCAGTCCGCGACTAGCGGGGCCCCACGGGGAGCTGTTTTTT.

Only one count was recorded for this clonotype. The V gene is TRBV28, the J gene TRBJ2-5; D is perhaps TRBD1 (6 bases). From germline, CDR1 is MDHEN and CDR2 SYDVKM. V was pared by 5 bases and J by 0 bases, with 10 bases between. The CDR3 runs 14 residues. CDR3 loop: CASSGTGYQETQYF. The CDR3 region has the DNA TGTGCCAGCAGTGGAACAGGGTACCAAGAGACCCAGTACTTC.

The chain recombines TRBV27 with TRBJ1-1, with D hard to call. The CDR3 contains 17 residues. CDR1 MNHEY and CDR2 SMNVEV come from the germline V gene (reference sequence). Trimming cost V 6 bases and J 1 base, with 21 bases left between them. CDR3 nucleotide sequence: TGTGCCAGCAGCCACGTGACATACAGACTCCAGAACACTGAAGCTTTCTTT. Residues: CASSHVTYRLQNTEAFF.

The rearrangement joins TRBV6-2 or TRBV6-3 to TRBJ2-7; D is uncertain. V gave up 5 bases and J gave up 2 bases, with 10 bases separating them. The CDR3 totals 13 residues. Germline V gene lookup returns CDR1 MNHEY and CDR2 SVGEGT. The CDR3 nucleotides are TGTGCCAGCAGTACCGGCGAGGCCTACGAGCAGTACGTC. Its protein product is CASSTGEAYEQYV.

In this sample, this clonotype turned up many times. In nucleotides, the CDR3 is TGTGCCAGCAGCTTACTGATCCTCACAGATACGCAGTATTTT. As protein: CASSLLILTDTQYF. The rearrangement uses TRBV7-9 and TRBJ2-3, with D unresolved. V lost 2 bases, J lost 2 bases, and 8 bases lay in between. The germline CDR1 and CDR2 sequences are SEHNR and FQNEAQ (reference sequence). The CDR3 runs 14 residues.

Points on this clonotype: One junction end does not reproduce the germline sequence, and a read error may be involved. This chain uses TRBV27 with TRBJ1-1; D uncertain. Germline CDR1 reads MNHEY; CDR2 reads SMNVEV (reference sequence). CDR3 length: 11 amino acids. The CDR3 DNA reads TGTGCCAGCAGTTTGAAGACTGAAGCTTTCTTT. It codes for CASSLKTEAFF.

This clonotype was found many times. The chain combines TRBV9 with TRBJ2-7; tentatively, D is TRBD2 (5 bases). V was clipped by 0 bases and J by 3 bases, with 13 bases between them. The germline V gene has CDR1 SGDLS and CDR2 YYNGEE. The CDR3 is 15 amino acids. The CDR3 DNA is TGTGCCAGCAGCGTAGAGGCCGGAGGTAGCTACGAGCAGTACTTC. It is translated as CASSVEAGGSYEQYF.

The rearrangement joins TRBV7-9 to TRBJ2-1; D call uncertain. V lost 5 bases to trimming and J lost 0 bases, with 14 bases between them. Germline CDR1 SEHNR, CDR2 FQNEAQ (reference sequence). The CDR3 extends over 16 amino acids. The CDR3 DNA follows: TGTGCCAGCAGCACGGTGACTCAGAGCTCCTACAATGAGCAGTTCTTC. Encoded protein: CASSTVTQSSYNEQFF.

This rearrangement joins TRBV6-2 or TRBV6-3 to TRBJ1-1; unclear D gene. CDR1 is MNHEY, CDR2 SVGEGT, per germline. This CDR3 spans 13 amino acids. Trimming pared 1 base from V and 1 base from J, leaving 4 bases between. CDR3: CASSYYENTEAFF. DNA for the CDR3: TGTGCCAGCAGTTACTATGAGAACACTGAAGCTTTCTTT.

The CDR3 sequence: CASSLSAGQGVETQYF. The CDR3 nucleotides are TGTGCCAGCAGTTTATCAGCGGGACAGGGGGTTGAGACCCAGTACTTC. The chain carries TRBV27 and TRBJ2-5; TRBD1 matches 11 bases. Losses at the gene ends were 0 bases for V and 5 bases for J; bases not matched to a gene: 5. CDR1 is MNHEY and CDR2 is SMNVEV in the germline V gene (reference sequence). The CDR3 contains 16 residues.

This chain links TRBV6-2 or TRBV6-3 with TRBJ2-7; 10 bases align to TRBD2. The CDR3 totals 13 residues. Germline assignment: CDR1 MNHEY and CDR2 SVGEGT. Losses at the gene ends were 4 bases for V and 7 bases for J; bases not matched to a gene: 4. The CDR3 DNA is TGTGCCAGCAGTTTCACGACTAGCGGGGAGCAGTACGTC. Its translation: CASSFTTSGEQYV.